The 4 T cell receptor beta chains in this list originate from one sample, sequenced in a study of glioma-infiltrating T cells after dendritic cell vaccination. The repertoire was sequenced with immunoSEQ multiplex PCR; TCRdb's copy has only in-frame clones and lacks some. The sample contains approximately 90,000 clones, about 83% of which appear only once. This sample comprised blood, obtained before dendritic cell vaccination. The receptor source for this set is a human donor with glioblastoma.

V and J are TRBV5-1 and TRBJ1-1, with D perhaps matching TRBD1 (5 bases). The CDR3 totals 15 residues. Trimming removed 0 bases at V and 1 base at J, with 10 bases between. The germline gives CDR1 SGHRS, CDR2 YFSETQ. The DNA for the CDR3 is TGCGCCAGCAGCTTGGAGGGGATACCGAACACTGAAGCTTTCTTT. Amino acid sequence: CASSLEGIPNTEAFF.

The chain couples TRBV5-1 to TRBJ2-7; no firm D call. This CDR3 region has 15 residues. V was cut by 1 base and J by 1 base, with 12 bases left in between. Germline CDR1 SGHRS, CDR2 YFSETQ. DNA for the CDR3: TGCGCCAGCAGCTTGTTGGCAATCCTTTCCTACGAGCAGTACTTC. As protein: CASSLLAILSYEQYF.

DNA of the CDR3: TGCGCCAGCAGCCAGTTTCTAGCGGGGTCATATAATGAGCAGTTCTTC. It specifies CASSQFLAGSYNEQFF. The chain is built from TRBV4-1 and TRBJ2-1, with 9 bases aligning to TRBD2. The junction had 10 bases not matched to a gene; V was cut back by 3 bases and J by 7 bases. CDR1 and CDR2 (germline): MGHRA, YSYEKL. This CDR3 is built from 16 residues.

The V and J genes are TRBV4-3 and TRBJ2-2; 7 bases map to TRBD1. This CDR3 contains 14 residues. V trimming: 8 bases; J trimming: 1 base; junction bases outside the gene matches: 4. CDR1 and CDR2 (germline): LGHNA, YSLEER. In DNA form, the CDR3 reads TGCGCCAGCTCGACAGGGCTGAACACCGGGGAGCTGTTTTTT. It translates to CASSTGLNTGELFF.